The 5 T cell receptor beta chains below all came from one sample that was sequenced in a study of blood T cells in healthy people across ages. Through a sample-barcoded 5' primer and a J-beta primer mix, a second PCR was run for roughly 7 to 11 cycles. TCRdb passed the 5' RACE reads through MiXCR, listing each CDR3 protein once. The sample holds 790,000 or so distinct CDR3 sequences; around three fifths are singletons and the top ten take about 26%. The specimen sequenced was blood. All receptors come from a man between 35 and 55 years old in good health.

V is TRBV27 and J is TRBJ2-5, with TRBD2 identical over 8 bases. The CDR3 covers 13 residues. Trimming at V came to 5 bases and at J to 11 bases, leaving 10 bases not matched to a gene. Germline V gene data show CDR1 as MNHEY and CDR2 as SMNVEV (reference sequence). The DNA of the CDR3 is TGTGCCAGCAGTGCGACTAGCGCCGGTGAGCAGTACTTC. It translates to CASSATSAGEQYF.

This clonotype was seen more than once but under ten times. The chain links TRBV7-2 to TRBJ2-5, with 11 positions matching TRBD2. The CDR3 runs to 17 residues. Germline CDR1 is SGHTA and CDR2 is FQGNSA. After removal of 6 bases from V and 0 bases from J, the junction contained 9 bases not matched to a gene. The CDR3 coding sequence is TGTGCCAGCAGGAGGAATAGCGGGAGGGCCTACCAAGAGACCCAGTACTTC. This gives the protein CASRRNSGRAYQETQYF.

This sequence joins TRBV28 and TRBJ1-4; D is possibly TRBD1 (6 bases). Trimming shortened V by 4 bases and J by 11 bases, and 23 bases separated the two germline ends. Germline V gives CDR1 MDHEN, CDR2 SYDVKM. The CDR3 is made up of 16 amino acids. The CDR3 DNA is TGTGCCAGCAGTTCCCAGGTGGACAGTAAATTGGGGAAACTGTTTTTT. Translating it yields CASSSQVDSKLGKLFF.

The V gene is TRBV18, the J gene TRBJ2-7; D perhaps matches TRBD2 (6 bases). The DNA end favors TRBJ2-4, so the J call may be wrong. In germline, CDR1 is KGHSH, CDR2 LQKENI. CDR3 length: 12 residues. The CDR3 DNA is TGTGCCAGCTCCCCGTCGGGGGACATTCAGTACTTC. Translation gives CASSPSGDIQYF.

The CDR3 DNA sequence: TGTGCCAGCAGCCCTATTACGAGCAAGAGCTCCTACGAGCAGTACTTC. This translates into CASSPITSKSSYEQYF. The chain couples TRBV21-1 to TRBJ2-7. TRBV21-1 is described as a pseudogene. The CDR3 runs 16 residues.